These 9 T cell receptor beta chains originate from one sample sequenced in a study of Ad26.COV2.S vaccination and SARS-CoV-2 variants (dated by TCRdb to the early 2020s). In light of the paper, this sample's treatment or condition label describes: some 20 received Ad26.COV2.S at low or high dose, single or two shots; 5 received placebo; per-sample allocation not given. For vaccine and placebo recipients, the sequenced repertoires came from samples collected on day 63 after the first injection. The library was prepared using the immunoSEQ multiplex PCR assay. TCRdb carries this immuneACCESS record with in-frame sequences only. Its versions omit some clonotypes, under half of them owing to an unresolved V gene in the studies checked, with the rest unexplained. The sample includes 440,000 or so clones, with around 92% observed a single time. Over 1.5% of the sample belongs to the ten largest clones.

The input for sequencing was peripheral blood, taken in a trial of Ad26.COV2.S vaccine versus placebo. These receptors were collected from a person aged 18-65 years who received the Ad26.COV2.S COVID-19 vaccine or a placebo.

The chain has TRBV27 and TRBJ2-7; 9 bases line up with TRBD1. Per germline, CDR1 MNHEY and CDR2 SMNVEV (reference sequence). The CDR3 is 14 amino acids. With V trimmed by 4 bases and J by 3 bases, 4 bases remained unmatched. As DNA, the CDR3 is TGTGCCAGCAGTTACTCGGGACAGGGCTACGAGCAGTACTTC. Translating gives CASSYSGQGYEQYF.

The chain recombines TRBV11-2 with TRBJ2-5; 14 nucleotides agree with TRBD2. CDR1 is SGHAT, CDR2 FQNNGV, per germline. The CDR3 has 16 residues. V lost 3 bases, J lost 5 bases, and 5 bases stayed unmatched. The CDR3 coding sequence is TGTGCCAGCAGCTTCACGGGACTAGCGGGGGTGGAGACCCAGTACTTC. Translated: CASSFTGLAGVETQYF.

This clone appeared a few times. The V and J genes are TRBV18 and TRBJ1-1, with unresolved D. In germline, CDR1 is KGHSH, CDR2 LQKENI. The CDR3 is 12 amino acids. Deletions cut 4 bases from V and 2 bases from J, with 5 bases between. CDR3 loop: CASSLENTEAFF. The CDR3 DNA sequence: TGTGCCAGCTCACTAGAAAACACTGAAGCTTTCTTT.

This clone was counted once. The rearrangement joins TRBV5-6 to TRBJ2-3, with 8 bases lining up with TRBD2. The V segment lost 4 bases and the J segment 6 bases; nucleotides outside the gene matches: 10. The CDR3 runs to 15 residues. Germline V CDR1 and CDR2: SGHDT, YYEEEE. The CDR3 bases are TGTGCCAGCAGCCCTTACTCTCGCGGGGGGGATACGCAGTATTTT. The encoded protein is CASSPYSRGGDTQYF.

The chain links TRBV11-3 to TRBJ2-1; 12 bases line up with TRBD2. The V and J ends lost 1 base and 5 bases, in that order; junction bases with no gene match: 3. The germline gives CDR1 SGHNT, CDR2 YENEEA. The CDR3 totals 16 residues. This chain's CDR3 is CASSLGLAGVHNEQFF. CDR3 bases: TGTGCCAGCAGCTTAGGACTAGCGGGGGTCCACAATGAGCAGTTCTTC.

The rearrangement joins TRBV6-2 or TRBV6-3 to TRBJ2-7; no reliable D call. Germline V CDR1 and CDR2: MNHEY, SVGEGT. V shed 3 bases and J shed 5 bases, with 11 bases lying between them. The CDR3 consists of 13 residues. The chain's CDR3 is CASSYLGLHEQYF. The CDR3 bases are TGTGCCAGCAGTTATTTGGGTTTGCACGAGCAGTACTTC.

The gene calls are TRBV29-1 and TRBJ1-1; no clear D gene. This CDR3 comprises 12 residues. Per the germline V gene, CDR1 is SQVTM and CDR2 is ANQGSEA. V lost 8 bases, J lost 2 bases, and 12 bases lay in between. CDR3 protein: CSPQALNTEAFF. CDR3 bases: TGCAGCCCCCAAGCCCTAAACACTGAAGCTTTCTTT.

This clone is a singleton in its sample. J is TRBJ1-2 and V is TRBV19; the D gene is possibly TRBD1 (5 bases). Germline V gene lookup returns CDR1 LNHDA and CDR2 SQIVND (reference sequence). The CDR3 loop spans 12 amino acids. Trimming took off 7 bases at V and 3 bases at J, with 9 bases between the two ends. CDR3 in DNA: TGTGCCAGTAAACCGGGGGACTATGGCTACACCTTC. This encodes CASKPGDYGYTF.

Only one count was recorded for this clone. The chain joins TRBV10-2 to TRBJ2-7, with 7 bases matching TRBD1. The CDR3 is 13 amino acids. In germline, CDR1 is WSHSY, CDR2 SAAADI. The junction had 6 bases not matched to a gene; V was cut back by 6 bases and J by 4 bases. As DNA, the CDR3 is TGCGCCAGCAGGCTGACAGGGTCGTACGAGCAGTACTTC. This encodes CASRLTGSYEQYF.